Listed below are T cell receptor beta chains from one sample, sequenced in a study of T cell repertoires in cytomegalovirus infection. TCRdb passed the reads through MiXCR, listing each CDR3 protein once. This sample has approximately 400,000 distinct CDR3 sequences, with 25% to 40% found just once. Sequenced: PBMCs. The origin of the receptors is a human donor in good health (CMV status not recorded). Some clones in this sample may be carry-over from other donors' samples. The CDR3 runs from the conserved cysteine through the conserved F or W. The order of the fields is CDR3 length, clone size, D gene, J gene, V gene, CDR3 DNA, CDR3 protein. The D gene is left open where the match is weak. Some rows mark clone size as missing; the rest say once, few, many or name a class of expanded clone.

cdr3_length: 13
clone_size: -
d_call: -
j_call: TRBJ1-1
v_call: TRBV7-2
cdr3_nt: TGTGCCAGCAGCTTAGTAGGGGAATCTGAAGCTTTCTTT
cdr3_aa: CASSLVGESEAFF

cdr3_length: 17
clone_size: many
d_call: -
j_call: TRBJ1-5
v_call: TRBV7-2
cdr3_nt: TGTGCCAGCAGCTACCTGCCGGCGGGGGATAGCAATCAGCCCCAGCATTTT
cdr3_aa: CASSYLPAGDSNQPQHF

cdr3_length: 14
clone_size: -
d_call: -
j_call: TRBJ1-2
v_call: TRBV19
cdr3_nt: TGTGCCAGTAGTACCCAGGACGGCGGCTATGGCTACACCTTC
cdr3_aa: CASSTQDGGYGYTF

cdr3_length: 21
clone_size: few
d_call: -
j_call: TRBJ2-6
v_call: TRBV4-3
cdr3_nt: TGCGCCAGCAGCCAAGAGTACCTCGCGGGCCCGCGTCGGCTTAGGGCCAACGTCCTGACTTTC
cdr3_aa: CASSQEYLAGPRRLRANVLTF

cdr3_length: 14
clone_size: few
d_call: TRBD2
j_call: TRBJ2-7
v_call: TRBV20-1
cdr3_nt: TGCAGTGCCGCGCTGGCCAGCGGGAGCTACGAGCAGTACTTC
cdr3_aa: CSAALASGSYEQYF

cdr3_length: 14
clone_size: few
d_call: -
j_call: TRBJ2-1
v_call: TRBV6-1
cdr3_nt: TGTGCCAGCATCAGAGACTCCTCCTACAATGAGCAGTTCTTC
cdr3_aa: CASIRDSSYNEQFF

cdr3_length: 11
clone_size: few
d_call: -
j_call: TRBJ2-7
v_call: TRBV2
cdr3_nt: TGTGCCAGCACGGCGAGCTACGAGCAGTACTTC
cdr3_aa: CASTASYEQYF

cdr3_length: 15
clone_size: -
d_call: TRBD1
j_call: TRBJ1-3
v_call: TRBV2
cdr3_nt: TGTGCCAGCTCTATAGGGACAGCCTCTGGAAACACCATATATTTT
cdr3_aa: CASSIGTASGNTIYF

cdr3_length: 13
clone_size: few
d_call: -
j_call: TRBJ2-7
v_call: TRBV12-3/TRBV12-4
cdr3_nt: TGTGCCAGCAGACGGACACTTTCCTACGAGCAGTACTTC
cdr3_aa: CASRRTLSYEQYF

cdr3_length: 14
clone_size: -
d_call: -
j_call: TRBJ2-3
v_call: TRBV7-9
cdr3_nt: TGTGCCAGCAGGAGGACAGCTAGCACAGATACGCAGTATTTT
cdr3_aa: CASRRTASTDTQYF

cdr3_length: 14
clone_size: -
d_call: -
j_call: TRBJ1-1
v_call: TRBV19
cdr3_nt: TGTGCCAGTAGTCCACACCGAGGGAGGACTGAAGCTTTCTTT
cdr3_aa: CASSPHRGRTEAFF

cdr3_length: 15
clone_size: few
d_call: -
j_call: TRBJ1-3
v_call: TRBV6-8
cdr3_nt: TGTGCCAGCAGTTCGTCGGCCACCGTTGGAAACACCATATATTTT
cdr3_aa: CASSSSATVGNTIYF

cdr3_length: 13
clone_size: few
d_call: TRBD1
j_call: TRBJ2-1
v_call: TRBV29-1
cdr3_nt: TGCAGCTCCGGACAGGGGGTCCCGTCTGAGCAGTTCTTC
cdr3_aa: CSSGQGVPSEQFF

cdr3_length: 16
clone_size: -
d_call: -
j_call: TRBJ2-2
v_call: TRBV11-2
cdr3_nt: TGTGCCAGCAGCCTACCAATCCGAGGGAACACCGGGGAGCTGTTTTTT
cdr3_aa: CASSLPIRGNTGELFF

cdr3_length: 16
clone_size: -
d_call: -
j_call: TRBJ1-2
v_call: TRBV7-4
cdr3_nt: TGTGCCAGCAGCTTAACCGGGGTGGCAGCTAACTATGGCTACACCTTC
cdr3_aa: CASSLTGVAANYGYTF

cdr3_length: 18
clone_size: -
d_call: -
j_call: TRBJ1-2
v_call: TRBV19
cdr3_nt: TGTGCCAGTCGACCTATAAGGGAGGGAAGACCCACGATGGGTGGCTACACCTTC
cdr3_aa: CASRPIREGRPTMGGYTF

cdr3_length: 15
clone_size: -
d_call: TRBD2
j_call: TRBJ2-1
v_call: TRBV6-4
cdr3_nt: TGTGCCAGCAGTGAAGCGGGGGGGTTCTACAATGAGCAGTTCTTC
cdr3_aa: CASSEAGGFYNEQFF

cdr3_length: 14
clone_size: -
d_call: -
j_call: TRBJ1-1
v_call: TRBV20-1
cdr3_nt: TGCAGTGCTAGAGCCCCAGGGAGGAACACTGAAGCTTTCTTT
cdr3_aa: CSARAPGRNTEAFF

cdr3_length: 15
clone_size: -
d_call: -
j_call: TRBJ2-2
v_call: TRBV11-3
cdr3_nt: TGTGCCAGCAGCTTAGTGGGGCAGAACACCGGGGAGCTGTTTTTT
cdr3_aa: CASSLVGQNTGELFF

cdr3_length: 14
clone_size: -
d_call: TRBD2
j_call: TRBJ2-1
v_call: TRBV20-1
cdr3_nt: TGCAGTGCGCGGACTAGCGGGGTATACAATGAGCAGTTCTTC
cdr3_aa: CSARTSGVYNEQFF

cdr3_length: 12
clone_size: many
d_call: -
j_call: TRBJ1-2
v_call: TRBV6-1
cdr3_nt: TGTGCCAGCAGTAAACTGGGGGACGGCTACACCTTC
cdr3_aa: CASSKLGDGYTF

cdr3_length: 17
clone_size: -
d_call: -
j_call: TRBJ1-2
v_call: TRBV6-1
cdr3_nt: TGTGCCAGCAGTGAACCCGCTGAGTTTATAGGGAACTATGGCTACACCTTC
cdr3_aa: CASSEPAEFIGNYGYTF

cdr3_length: 14
clone_size: many
d_call: -
j_call: TRBJ1-1
v_call: TRBV7-6
cdr3_nt: TGTGCCAGCAGCTTAGGTCCCATGGACACTGAAGCTTTCTTT
cdr3_aa: CASSLGPMDTEAFF

cdr3_length: 12
clone_size: many
d_call: -
j_call: TRBJ1-1
v_call: TRBV7-2
cdr3_nt: TGTGCCAGCAGCTTGTGGAGGGAAGAAGCTTTCTTT
cdr3_aa: CASSLWREEAFF

cdr3_length: 14
clone_size: few
d_call: TRBD1
j_call: TRBJ2-3
v_call: TRBV12-3/TRBV12-4
cdr3_nt: TGTGCCAGCAGCGAGACAGGGGGCGCGGATACGCAGTATTTT
cdr3_aa: CASSETGGADTQYF

cdr3_length: 12
clone_size: few
d_call: -
j_call: TRBJ2-5
v_call: TRBV20-1
cdr3_nt: TGCAGTGCTAGAGCGGGGCAAGAGACCCAGTACTTC
cdr3_aa: CSARAGQETQYF

cdr3_length: 14
clone_size: few
d_call: -
j_call: TRBJ1-4
v_call: TRBV10-3
cdr3_nt: TGTGCCATCAGTGAGCAGGGTCTTGGAGAAAAACTGTTTTTT
cdr3_aa: CAISEQGLGEKLFF

cdr3_length: 15
clone_size: many
d_call: -
j_call: TRBJ2-1
v_call: TRBV19
cdr3_nt: TGTGCCAGTAGTAGGGGGGCTAGTACTTTCAATGAGCAGTTCTTC
cdr3_aa: CASSRGASTFNEQFF

cdr3_length: 12
clone_size: few
d_call: -
j_call: TRBJ1-1
v_call: TRBV6-2/TRBV6-3
cdr3_nt: TGTGCCAGCAGTTACGTGTACACTGAAGCTTTCTTT
cdr3_aa: CASSYVYTEAFF

cdr3_length: 10
clone_size: -
d_call: -
j_call: TRBJ1-2
v_call: TRBV9
cdr3_nt: TGTGCCAGCTCCGGGCTCGGCTACACCTTC
cdr3_aa: CASSGLGYTF

cdr3_length: 15
clone_size: few
d_call: -
j_call: TRBJ1-1
v_call: TRBV28
cdr3_nt: TGTGCCAGCAGTTTAAGGCCGACTCGGAACACTGAAGCTTTCTTT
cdr3_aa: CASSLRPTRNTEAFF

cdr3_length: 16
clone_size: -
d_call: TRBD2
j_call: TRBJ2-7
v_call: TRBV4-3
cdr3_nt: TGCGCCAGCAGCCGGGCTGCGGGGGGCTTCTCCTACGAGCAGTACTTC
cdr3_aa: CASSRAAGGFSYEQYF

cdr3_length: 13
clone_size: many
d_call: -
j_call: TRBJ1-1
v_call: TRBV7-2
cdr3_nt: TGTGCCAGCCTCTTGAGCGTATCCACTGAAGCTTTCTTT
cdr3_aa: CASLLSVSTEAFF